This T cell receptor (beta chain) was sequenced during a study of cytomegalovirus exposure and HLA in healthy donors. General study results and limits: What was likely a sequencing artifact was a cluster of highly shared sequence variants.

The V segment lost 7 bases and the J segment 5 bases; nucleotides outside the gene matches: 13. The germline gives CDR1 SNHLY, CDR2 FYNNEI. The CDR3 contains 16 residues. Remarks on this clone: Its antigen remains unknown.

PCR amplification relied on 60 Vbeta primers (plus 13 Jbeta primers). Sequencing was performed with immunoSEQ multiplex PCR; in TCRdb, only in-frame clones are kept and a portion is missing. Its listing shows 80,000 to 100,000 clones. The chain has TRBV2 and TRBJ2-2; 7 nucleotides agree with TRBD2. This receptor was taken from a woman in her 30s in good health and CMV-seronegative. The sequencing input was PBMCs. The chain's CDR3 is CASKATLAVITGELFF. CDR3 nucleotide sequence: TGTGCCAGCAAAGCTACCCTAGCGGTCATAACCGGGGAGCTGTTTTTT.